The next 21 T cell receptor beta chains were all read from a single sample in a study of T cells after yellow fever vaccination. TCRdb called the 5' RACE reads again in MiXCR, with one record for every CDR3 protein. The table has over 150,000 distinct CDR3 sequences, 6.2% seen once; the top ten hold 2.9%. The sequencing here drew on CD4+ T cells sorted from PBMCs, taken on the day of the first yellow fever vaccination. Every receptor here comes from a man younger than 35 who received the YFV17D yellow fever vaccine.

This clonotype was observed a few times. V usage is TRBV6-5 and J usage is TRBJ1-4, with D possibly being TRBD1 (6 bases). Germline V gene sequence: CDR1 MNHEY, CDR2 SVGAGI. There are 16 residues in the CDR3. Trimming removed 4 bases at V and 7 bases at J, with 19 bases between. The CDR3 loop is CASSLNQGKRGEKLFF. The CDR3 DNA sequence: TGTGCCAGCAGTTTGAACCAGGGGAAACGGGGTGAAAAACTGTTTTTT.

V is TRBV10-3 and J is TRBJ1-4; TRBD1 is a possible D gene (6 bases). The CDR3 runs to 15 residues. V lost 0 bases and J 10 bases, leaving 15 bases between the germline ends. Germline CDR1 ENHRY, CDR2 SYGVKD. CDR3 loop: CAISESRGDSVKLFF. CDR3 DNA: TGTGCCATCAGTGAGTCGAGGGGGGACTCCGTAAAACTGTTTTTT.

V and J are TRBV7-2 and TRBJ1-5; TRBD1 agrees at 9 bases. CDR1 is SGHTA, CDR2 FQGNSA, per germline. The J segment lost 6 bases and the V segment lost 6 bases, leaving 9 bases of the junction unmatched. This CDR3 contains 15 residues. In DNA form, the CDR3 reads TGTGCCAGCAGTTCCGACAGGGGGAGTTTTCAGCCCCAGCATTTT. It codes for CASSSDRGSFQPQHF.

The table lists this clonotype with many counts. The genes are TRBV7-2 and TRBJ1-1, with D unclear. The ends were cut back, 2 bases at V and 1 base at J, with 8 bases in the middle. Germline CDR1 and CDR2: SGHTA and FQGNSA. There are 14 residues in the CDR3. The CDR3 spells CASSLRAQNTEAFF. The CDR3 nucleotides are TGTGCCAGCAGCTTAAGGGCCCAGAACACTGAAGCTTTCTTT.

This clonotype came up many times. The chain employs TRBV3-1 and TRBJ1-3; D gene uncertain. The CDR3 has 14 residues. Trimming shortened V by 0 bases and J by 3 bases, and 6 bases separated the two germline ends. Germline assignment: CDR1 LGHDT and CDR2 YNNKEL (reference sequence). This CDR3 is CASSQETIGNTIYF. In DNA form, the CDR3 reads TGTGCCAGCAGCCAAGAAACGATTGGAAACACCATATATTTT.

The chain recombines TRBV28 with TRBJ2-1; 13 bases line up with TRBD2. The CDR3 is made up of 16 amino acids. The ends lost 6 bases at V and 10 bases at J; junction bases unmatched: 12. Germline V CDR1 and CDR2: MDHEN, SYDVKM. CDR3 sequence: CASRKAGLAGASEQFF. CDR3 DNA: TGTGCCAGCAGAAAAGCCGGACTAGCGGGGGCCAGCGAGCAGTTCTTC. The variable domain in full, completed from reference TRBV28 and TRBJ2-1, reads DVKVTQSSRYLVKRTGEKVFLECVQDMDHENMFWYRQDPGLGLRLIYFSYDVKMKEKGDIPEGYSVSREKKERFSLILESASTNQTSMYLCASRKAGLAGASEQFFGPGTRLTVL.

This clonotype was counted between two and nine times. V and J are TRBV4-1 and TRBJ1-2; D unresolved. The CDR3 loop spans 17 amino acids. The ends were cut back, 1 base at V and 7 bases at J, with 22 bases in the middle. CDR1 and CDR2 from the germline V gene are MGHRA and YSYEKL. CDR3 DNA: TGCGCCAGCAGCCAAGTGGGCAGGAGGCGGAATCCAGGTGGCTACACCTTC. Translation: CASSQVGRRRNPGGYTF.

In its sample, this clonotype was seen many times. The V gene is TRBV19, the J gene TRBJ1-5; 9 bases are shared with TRBD1. Losses at the gene ends were 3 bases for V and 6 bases for J; bases not matched to a gene: 3. CDR1 and CDR2 (germline): LNHDA, SQIVND (reference sequence). The CDR3 covers 14 residues. The CDR3 here is CASSMGQGSQPQHF. In nucleotides, the CDR3 is TGTGCCAGTAGTATGGGACAGGGAAGTCAGCCCCAGCATTTT.

The table lists this clonotype with many counts. This rearrangement joins TRBV7-9 to TRBJ1-2; 10 positions match TRBD1. V shed 6 bases, J shed 7 bases, and the junction held 11 bases outside the gene matches. CDR3 length: 15 residues. The V gene's germline CDR1 is SEHNR and CDR2 FQNEAQ (reference sequence). The CDR3 DNA sequence: TGTGCCAGCAGGCCTACGACAGGGGGCGGCTCTGGCTACACCTTC. Amino acid sequence: CASRPTTGGGSGYTF.

A word on this clonotype: A clone one base away is much larger, so this may be a read error. The chain is built from TRBV14 and TRBJ2-2; D might be TRBD1 (5 bases). The CDR3 runs to 13 residues. CDR1 and CDR2 from the germline V gene are SGHDN and FVKESK. The ends were cut back, 4 bases at V and 5 bases at J, with 8 bases in the middle. CDR3 sequence reads: CASSLRTTGELFF. The CDR3 DNA is TGTGCCAGCAGCCTACGGACAACCGGGGAGCTGTTTTTT.

This clonotype was recorded a few times. The chain couples TRBV12-3 or TRBV12-4 to TRBJ1-5; the D gene is possibly TRBD1 (5 bases). This CDR3 is built from 13 residues. Deletions cut 7 bases from V and 7 bases from J, with 14 bases between. CDR3 in amino acids: CASTSQVGQPQHF. CDR3 bases: TGTGCCAGCACCTCACAGGTCGGGCAGCCCCAGCATTTT.

This clonotype appeared a few times. The chain uses TRBV10-3 and TRBJ2-5, with D possibly being TRBD2 (7 bases). Germline V lookup: CDR1 ENHRY, CDR2 SYGVKD. Trimming took 6 bases from V and 4 from J, leaving 15 bases between them. This CDR3 contains 14 residues. Here the CDR3 DNA reads TGTGCCATCAGAGGCGGGGGCCGGTCAGAGACCCAGTACTTC. It encodes CAIRGGGRSETQYF.

This clonotype was seen many times. V usage is TRBV18 and J usage is TRBJ2-5; weak D call: TRBD1 (6 bases). The germline V gene has CDR1 KGHSH and CDR2 LQKENI. This CDR3 region has 15 residues. The V gene lost 2 bases and the J gene lost 7 bases, with 17 bases spanning the gap. The DNA for the CDR3 is TGTGCCAGCTCACCAAGAGGGGGACCTCGTCGGACCCAGTACTTC. Protein product: CASSPRGGPRRTQYF.

This clonotype was seen a handful of times. This chain uses TRBV5-1 with TRBJ1-2; perhaps TRBD1 as D (5 bases). The germline V gene encodes CDR1 SGHRS and CDR2 YFSETQ. V gave up 2 bases and J gave up 3 bases, with 14 bases separating them. This CDR3 region has 15 residues. The CDR3 region is CASSFFPRGDYGYTF. CDR3 sequence (DNA): TGCGCCAGCAGCTTCTTTCCGAGGGGCGACTATGGCTACACCTTC.

This clonotype was counted many times. The chain carries TRBV5-1 and TRBJ1-1; D may be TRBD1 (5 bases). CDR1 and CDR2 from the germline V gene are SGHRS and YFSETQ. This CDR3 region has 14 residues. V was clipped by 0 bases and J by 5 bases, with 11 bases between them. Here the CDR3 reads CASSLGRVRTEAFF. CDR3 bases: TGCGCCAGCAGCTTGGGCAGGGTTCGAACTGAAGCTTTCTTT.

This clonotype has ten or more counts. The chain joins TRBV9 to TRBJ2-5, with TRBD2 identical over 8 bases. V shed 6 bases and J 2 bases; nucleotides not matched to a gene: 9. The CDR3 has 15 amino acids. Per germline, CDR1 SGDLS and CDR2 YYNGEE. Here the CDR3 DNA reads TGTGCCAGCACCCGGGGGGGGCACCTACAAGAGACCCAGTACTTC. It encodes CASTRGGHLQETQYF.

This clonotype has more than one count but fewer than ten. The V gene is TRBV6-2 or TRBV6-3, the J gene TRBJ1-5, with D perhaps matching TRBD1 (6 bases). This CDR3 contains 14 residues. Germline assignment: CDR1 MNHEY and CDR2 SVGEGT. V was cut by 8 bases and J by 4 bases, with 15 bases left in between. The DNA of the CDR3 is TGTGCCAGCGGCCACAGGGAAAAGAATCAGCCCCAGCATTTT. As protein: CASGHREKNQPQHF.

This clonotype has only a few counts. The chain couples TRBV5-1 to TRBJ2-1; TRBD2 aligns across 10 bases. With V trimmed by 2 bases and J by 7 bases, 6 bases remained unmatched. The length of the CDR3 is 15 residues. Per germline, CDR1 SGHRS and CDR2 YFSETQ. CDR3 in amino acids: CASSFLAGVGNEQFF. CDR3 nucleotide sequence: TGCGCCAGCAGCTTTCTAGCGGGGGTCGGGAATGAGCAGTTCTTC.

This chain links TRBV5-1 with TRBJ2-2; 9 nucleotides match TRBD2. The length of the CDR3 is 17 residues. Per germline, CDR1 SGHRS and CDR2 YFSETQ. V shed 3 bases and J 7 bases; nucleotides not matched to a gene: 13. CDR3 sequence (DNA): TGCGCCAGCAGCTCCCGACCAGCGGGGGGTGCCAGCGGGGAGCTGTTTTTT. Its protein is CASSSRPAGGASGELFF.

This clonotype came up a few times. The chain recombines TRBV5-4 with TRBJ2-2; no clear D. The germline V gene has CDR1 SGHNT and CDR2 YYREEE (reference sequence). The CDR3 length is 12 residues. V lost 6 bases and J 3 bases, leaving 6 bases between the germline ends. CDR3 DNA: TGTGCCAGCAAAAGGGACACCGGGGAGCTGTTTTTT. This encodes CASKRDTGELFF.

This clonotype has ten or more counts. V gene TRBV12-3 or TRBV12-4 combines with J gene TRBJ2-1; the D call may be TRBD1 or TRBD2 (5 bases each). V shed 6 bases and J shed 6 bases, with 18 bases lying between them. This CDR3 spans 15 amino acids. This CDR3 reads CASSFAGPGGNEQFF. The CDR3 DNA follows: TGTGCCAGCAGCTTTGCGGGCCCTGGGGGCAATGAGCAGTTCTTC.